This T cell receptor beta chain was sequenced in a study of blood T cell repertoires in COVID-19 (dated by TCRdb to between 2020 and 2021). Study-wide context: Samples covering the acute and convalescent phases of COVID-19 were provided by collaborators in the United States, Italy and Spain. Deeply sampled blood TCRbeta repertoires from subjects exposed to, actively infected with, or recovered from COVID-19 were included in the dataset. The material from the prospective study consisted of cDNA or gDNA derived from T cells, B-cell-depleted T cells, or PBMCs. The repertoires were released in a freely available public database meant as a resource for research on the immune response to SARS-CoV-2. Where available, HLA class I and class II types were taken from metadata supplied by the sample provider and were not determined by assay-based typing. The samples were drawn from two sources: the first 160 participants of the ongoing ImmuneRACE study, and over 1,000 subjects contributed by 6 global collaborators. A de-identified subject ID, COVID-19 status, age in years and sex were almost always included in the sample metadata.

Of note for this clone: Its antigen is still unknown. No base quality information exists; no much larger clone differs at one position.

General findings and caveats noted by the study authors: How much clinical and demographic metadata was included differed by source and by participant, and the metadata was provided uncurated.

In Seattle, one collaborating source enrolled patients while the infection was active and tracked those patients longitudinally over the course of disease. Each collaborating institution followed its own protocols to collect whole blood in K2EDTA tubes. For TCRbeta analysis, collaborators shipped samples in one of three forms: frozen whole blood, isolated PBMCs, or DNA extracted from either of those sample types. The germline V gene (reference sequence) specifies LNHDA as CDR1 and SQIVND as CDR2. Compared with germline, V lacks 5 bases and J lacks 2 bases; bases without a gene match: 8. Spanning cysteine to phenylalanine, the CDR3 consists of 17 amino acids. Only the CDR3 portion is preserved as DNA: 51 bases, with reading frame beginning at the first base. The immunoSEQ Assay, a bias-controlled multiplex PCR, was used to amplify TCRbeta CDR3 regions from genomic DNA. Under the source paper's analysis protocol: The number of nucleated cells in each sample was estimated by amplification of reference gene primers within the assay. To quantify the absolute abundance of each unique TCRbeta CDR3 rearrangement, sequence reads were collapsed and filtered. For each sample, productive Simpson clonality was calculated by taking the square root of Simpson's diversity index across productive rearrangements. TCRdb re-hosts the immuneACCESS table, in-frame sequences only. Its copies lack some clones; in the studies checked, an unresolved V gene accounts for under half of them, and the cause for the rest is not known. V and J calls and clone size are those listed in that table; D and trimming were worked out from the DNA. This sample comprises fewer than 250,000 clones, approximately 86% of them detected only once. Approximately 0.99% of the sample is taken by the ten largest.

The TCR originated in a man aged 60 to 69 with COVID-19, enrolled during active disease. Input material: peripheral blood. This chain joins TRBV19 to TRBJ2-6, with 8 bases in between that match TRBD1. For the CDR3, the sequence is CASSPGQGAAGANVLTF. The nucleotides are TGTGCCAGTAGTCCAGGACAGGGAGCCGCTGGGGCCAACGTCCTGACTTTC.